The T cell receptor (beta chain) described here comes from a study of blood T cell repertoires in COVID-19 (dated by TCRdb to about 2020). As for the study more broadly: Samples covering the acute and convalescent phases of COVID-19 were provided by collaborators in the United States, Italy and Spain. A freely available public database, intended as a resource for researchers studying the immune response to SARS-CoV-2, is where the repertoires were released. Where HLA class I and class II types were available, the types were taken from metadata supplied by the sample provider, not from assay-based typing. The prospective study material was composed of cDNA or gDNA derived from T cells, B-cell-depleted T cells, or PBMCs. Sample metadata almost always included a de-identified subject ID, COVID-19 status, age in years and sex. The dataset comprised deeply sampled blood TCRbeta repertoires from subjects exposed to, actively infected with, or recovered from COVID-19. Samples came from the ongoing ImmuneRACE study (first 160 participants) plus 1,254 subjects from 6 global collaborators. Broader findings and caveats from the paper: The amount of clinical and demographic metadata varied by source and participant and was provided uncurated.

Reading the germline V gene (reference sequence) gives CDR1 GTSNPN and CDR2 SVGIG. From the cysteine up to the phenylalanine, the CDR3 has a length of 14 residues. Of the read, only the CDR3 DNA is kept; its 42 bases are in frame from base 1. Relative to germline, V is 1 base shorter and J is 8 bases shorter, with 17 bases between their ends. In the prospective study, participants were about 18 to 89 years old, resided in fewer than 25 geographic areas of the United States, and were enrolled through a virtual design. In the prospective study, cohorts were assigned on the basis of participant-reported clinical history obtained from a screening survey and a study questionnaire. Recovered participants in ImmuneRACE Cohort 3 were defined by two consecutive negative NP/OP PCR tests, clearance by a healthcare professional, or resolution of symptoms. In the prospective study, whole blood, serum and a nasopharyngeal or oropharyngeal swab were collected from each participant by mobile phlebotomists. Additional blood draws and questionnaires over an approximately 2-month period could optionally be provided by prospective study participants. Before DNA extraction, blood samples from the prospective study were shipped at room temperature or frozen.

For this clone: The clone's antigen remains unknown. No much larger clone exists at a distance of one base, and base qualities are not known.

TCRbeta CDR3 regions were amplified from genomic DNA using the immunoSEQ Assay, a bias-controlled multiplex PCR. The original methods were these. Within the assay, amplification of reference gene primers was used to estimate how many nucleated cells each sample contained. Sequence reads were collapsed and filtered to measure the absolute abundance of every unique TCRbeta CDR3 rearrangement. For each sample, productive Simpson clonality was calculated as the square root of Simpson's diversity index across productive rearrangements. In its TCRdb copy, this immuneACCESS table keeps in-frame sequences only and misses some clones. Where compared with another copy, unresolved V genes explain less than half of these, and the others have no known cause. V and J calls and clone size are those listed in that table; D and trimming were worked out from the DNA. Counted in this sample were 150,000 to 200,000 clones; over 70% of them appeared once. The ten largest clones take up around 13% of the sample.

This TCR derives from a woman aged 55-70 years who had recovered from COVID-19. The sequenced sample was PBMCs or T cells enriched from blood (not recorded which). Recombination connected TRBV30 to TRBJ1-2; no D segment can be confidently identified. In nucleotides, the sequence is TGTGCCTGGAGTGCCTTCACCGGGGTTAGAGGCTACACCTTC. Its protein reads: CAWSAFTGVRGYTF.